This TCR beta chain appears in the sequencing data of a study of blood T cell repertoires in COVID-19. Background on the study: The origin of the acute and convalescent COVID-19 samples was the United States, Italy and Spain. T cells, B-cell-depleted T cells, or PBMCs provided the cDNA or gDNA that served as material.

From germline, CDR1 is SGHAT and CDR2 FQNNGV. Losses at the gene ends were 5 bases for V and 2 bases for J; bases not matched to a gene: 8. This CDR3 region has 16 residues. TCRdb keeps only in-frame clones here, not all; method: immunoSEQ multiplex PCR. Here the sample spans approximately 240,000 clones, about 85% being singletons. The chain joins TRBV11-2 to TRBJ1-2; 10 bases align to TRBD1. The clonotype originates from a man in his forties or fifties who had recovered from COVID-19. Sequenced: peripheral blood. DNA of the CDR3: TGTGCCAGCAGCGCATTGCCGGGACAGGGGAACTATGGCTACACCTTC. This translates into CASSALPGQGNYGYTF. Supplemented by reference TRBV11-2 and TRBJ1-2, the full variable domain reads EAGVAQSPRYKIIEKRQSVAFWCNPISGHATLYWYQQILGQGPKLLIQFQNNGVVDDSQLPKDRFSAERLKGVDSTLKIQPAKLEDSAVYLCASSALPGQGNYGYTFGSGTRLTVV.